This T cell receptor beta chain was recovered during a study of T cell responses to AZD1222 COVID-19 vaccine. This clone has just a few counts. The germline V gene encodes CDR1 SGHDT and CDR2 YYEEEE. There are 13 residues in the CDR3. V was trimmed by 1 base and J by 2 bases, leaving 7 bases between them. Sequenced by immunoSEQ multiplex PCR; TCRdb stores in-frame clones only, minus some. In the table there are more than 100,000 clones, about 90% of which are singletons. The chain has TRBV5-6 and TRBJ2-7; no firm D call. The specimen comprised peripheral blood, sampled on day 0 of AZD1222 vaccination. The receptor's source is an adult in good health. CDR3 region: CASSLTKTYEQYF. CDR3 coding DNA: TGTGCCAGCAGCTTGACGAAGACCTACGAGCAGTACTTC. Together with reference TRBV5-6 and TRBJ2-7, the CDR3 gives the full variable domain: DAGVTQSPTHLIKTRGQQVTLRCSPKSGHDTVSWYQQALGQGPQFIFQYYEEEERQRGNFPDRFSGHQFPNYSSELNVNALLLGDSALYLCASSLTKTYEQYFGPGTRLTVT.